This T cell receptor beta chain came from a study of blood T cell repertoires in COVID-19. Measured with immunoSEQ multiplex PCR; TCRdb has only the in-frame clones, and not every one. The data show 200,000 to 250,000 clones, nearly 85% seen once. The V gene lost 0 bases and the J gene lost 2 bases, with 7 bases spanning the gap. CDR3 size: 14 residues. Per the germline V gene, CDR1 is SGHNT and CDR2 is YYREEE (reference sequence). The chain combines TRBV5-4 with TRBJ2-3; D is possibly TRBD1 (6 bases). Sequencing input: peripheral blood. The sequence came from a woman aged 30 to 39 with COVID-19, enrolled during active disease. The CDR3 loop is CASSLGDITDTQYF. The CDR3 nucleotides read TGTGCCAGCAGCTTGGGGGACATCACAGATACGCAGTATTTT.